The 6 T cell receptor beta chains listed next were all sequenced from one sample in a study of cytomegalovirus exposure and HLA in healthy donors. The PCR was carried out with 60 Vbeta primers and 13 Jbeta primers. Profiling relied on immunoSEQ multiplex PCR, and the TCRdb table lists in-frame clones only, not all of them. The sample has a few hundred thousand clones, just under 85% seen once; the top ten hold 2% to 2.5%. The material sequenced was PBMCs. The receptors here all came from a woman aged 40-49 years in good health and CMV-seropositive.

The chain employs TRBV21-1 and TRBJ2-7; the table gives TRBD2 as D, unverified against the DNA. TRBV21-1 is a documented pseudogene. The CDR3 covers 15 residues. The chain's CDR3 is CASSKAEGITYEQYF. The CDR3 coding sequence is TGTGCCAGCAGCAAAGCCGAGGGAATCACCTACGAGCAGTACTTC.

This chain connects TRBV6-5 to TRBJ1-4; 8 bases match TRBD1. The germline gives CDR1 MNHEY, CDR2 SVGAGI. V lost 6 bases to trimming and J lost 11 bases; unmatched junction nucleotides: 2. The CDR3 totals 11 residues. The CDR3 loop reads CASSDRGKLFF. The CDR3 DNA sequence: TGTGCCAGCAGCGACAGGGGCAAACTGTTTTTT.

This chain links TRBV10-3 with TRBJ2-7, with TRBD2 matching over 12 bases. This CDR3 spans 14 amino acids. Per the germline V gene, CDR1 is ENHRY and CDR2 is SYGVKD. Trimming at V came to 2 bases and at J to 9 bases, leaving 5 bases not matched to a gene. CDR3 sequence (DNA): TGTGCCATCAGTGAGGCCCCGGGACTAGCGGGGCAGTACTTC. Its protein is CAISEAPGLAGQYF.

The chain uses TRBV7-9 and TRBJ1-2, with D unresolved. The V end was cut by 9 bases, the J end by 4 bases, with 15 bases between. Per the germline V gene, CDR1 is SEHNR and CDR2 is FQNEAQ (reference sequence). This CDR3 has 13 residues. In DNA, the CDR3 is TGTGCCAGTACCGCGGTGGCCGCCTATGGCTACACCTTC. Translation: CASTAVAAYGYTF.

This clone was found a few times. This chain connects TRBV30 to TRBJ2-1; 7 bases are a match to TRBD2. Unmatched junction bases numbered 9, after V lost 5 bases and J lost 2 bases. Germline V gene sequence: CDR1 GTSNPN, CDR2 SVGIG (reference sequence). CDR3 size: 15 residues. As DNA, the CDR3 is TGTGCCTGGGAGTTGGGGGGAGGGCCCTACAATGAGCAGTTCTTC. Translation: CAWELGGGPYNEQFF.

The rearrangement joins TRBV9 to TRBJ2-7, with D possibly being TRBD2 (6 bases). The ends were cut back, 2 bases at V and 3 bases at J, with 15 bases in the middle. Germline V CDR1 and CDR2: SGDLS, YYNGEE. The CDR3 spans 15 residues. Here the CDR3 DNA reads TGTGCCAGCAGCGTGGGGGTAGCGGAGAGCTACGAGCAGTACTTC. As protein: CASSVGVAESYEQYF.